Each of the 11 T cell receptor beta chains below was sequenced from the same sample in a study of cytomegalovirus exposure and HLA in healthy donors. Amplification used 60 Vbeta primers and 13 Jbeta primers. The method was immunoSEQ multiplex PCR; TCRdb's version includes in-frame clones alone and lacks a portion of them. The data hold around 150,000 clones, with 61% observed a single time. The sequenced material came from PBMCs. The receptor source for this set is a male donor in good health and CMV-seronegative.

This clone was seen more than once but under ten times. This CDR3 reads CASRRTSGGDYYNEQFF. The CDR3 DNA sequence: TGTGCCAGTCGGAGGACTAGCGGGGGAGACTACTACAATGAGCAGTTCTTC. V is TRBV19 and J is TRBJ2-1, with TRBD2 matching 13 bases. The V gene end was trimmed by 8 bases and the J gene end by 3 bases; junction bases not matched to a gene: 10. The CDR3 totals 17 residues. Germline V lookup: CDR1 LNHDA, CDR2 SQIVND (reference sequence).

V gene TRBV7-6 combines with J gene TRBJ1-2, with 8 bases aligning to TRBD1. The CDR3 is made up of 16 amino acids. J gave up 4 bases and V 1 base, and 8 bases lay outside the gene matches. Germline V gene data show CDR1 as SGHVS and CDR2 as FNYEAQ. The CDR3 DNA reads as TGTGCCAGCAGCTTAGAACCGACAGGGGTATCCTATGGCTACACCTTC. Protein product: CASSLEPTGVSYGYTF.

This clone was observed many times. The genes are TRBV6-1 and TRBJ2-5; 7 nucleotides agree with TRBD1. The CDR3 contains 13 residues. J was trimmed by 4 bases and V by 6 bases; bases with no gene match: 5. Germline lookup yields CDR1 MNHNS and CDR2 SASEGT. This CDR3 reads CASSGTALETQYF. In DNA form, the CDR3 reads TGTGCCAGCAGCGGGACAGCCTTAGAGACCCAGTACTTC.

The rearrangement links TRBV5-1 to TRBJ2-3, with 14 bases matching TRBD2. The CDR3 is 17 amino acids. Germline V gene data show CDR1 as SGHRS and CDR2 as YFSETQ. Germline trimming cut 3 bases from V and 2 bases from J; bases unmatched to any gene: 5. DNA for the CDR3: TGCGCCAGCAGCTGGGGGACTAGCGGGGGACTCACAGATACGCAGTATTTT. Translation: CASSWGTSGGLTDTQYF.

This clone has just a few counts. The chain combines TRBV30 with TRBJ1-1, with 7 bases lining up with TRBD1. The CDR3 sequence is 12 residues long. The germline CDR1 and CDR2 sequences are GTSNPN and SVGIG (reference sequence). The V and J ends lost 4 bases and 8 bases, in that order; junction bases with no gene match: 7. The CDR3 is CAWIPGQLEAFF. CDR3 nucleotides: TGTGCCTGGATCCCGGGACAGCTAGAAGCTTTCTTT. The full variable domain, completed using reference TRBV30 and TRBJ1-1, is SQTIHQWPATLVQPVGSPLSLECTVEGTSNPNLYWYRQAAGRGLQLLFYSVGIGQISSEVPQNLSASRPQDRQFILSSKKLLLSDSGFYLCAWIPGQLEAFFGQGTRLTVV.

The chain is built from TRBV4-1 and TRBJ2-4, with 7 bases that match TRBD1. Germline V gene sequence: CDR1 MGHRA, CDR2 YSYEKL. V lost 2 bases and J lost 8; bases outside the gene matches: 12. The CDR3 length is 16 residues. The CDR3 reads CASSQPSRQGADIQYF. Here the CDR3 DNA reads TGCGCCAGCAGCCAACCCTCGAGACAGGGCGCGGACATTCAGTACTTC.

The sample holds many counts of this clone. The chain is built from TRBV19 and TRBJ2-4, with TRBD2 matching over 9 bases. With V trimmed by 5 bases and J by 7 bases, 3 bases remained unmatched. The CDR3 contains 13 residues. Germline CDR1 and CDR2: LNHDA and SQIVND (reference sequence). The CDR3 DNA is TGTGCCAGTAGTTCTAGCGGGGTCAACATTCAGTACTTC. It yields the protein CASSSSGVNIQYF.

This clone was seen just once. The rearrangement links TRBV12-5 to TRBJ1-2; D not certain. The CDR3 length is 16 residues. Per germline, CDR1 LGHNT and CDR2 FRNRAP. V gave up 0 bases and J gave up 5 bases, with 16 bases separating them. The CDR3 DNA follows: TGTGCTAGTGGTTTGGTCCTTCGAGGAAGAAATTATGGCTACACCTTC. Protein product: CASGLVLRGRNYGYTF.

V gene TRBV28 combines with J gene TRBJ2-7; 11 nucleotides line up with TRBD1. V dropped 5 bases and J dropped 7; count of bases not matched to a gene: 4. Germline values: CDR1 MDHEN, CDR2 SYDVKM. This CDR3 region has 13 residues. The CDR3 spells CASSGQGAYEQYF. CDR3 bases: TGTGCCAGCAGTGGACAGGGGGCATATGAGCAGTACTTC.

The chain joins TRBV18 to TRBJ1-2; 12 nucleotides line up with TRBD1. The CDR3 spans 18 residues. J lost 3 bases, V lost 4 bases, and 12 bases had no gene match. Germline V gene data show CDR1 as KGHSH and CDR2 as LQKENI. CDR3 bases: TGTGCCAGCTCACAATCCGGGACAGGGGGCGTCTCGTACTATGGCTACACCTTC. Translated: CASSQSGTGGVSYYGYTF.

A single count supports this clone. The chain recombines TRBV4-3 with TRBJ1-2; 9 bases agree with TRBD1. Trimming removed 5 bases from V and 3 bases from J; junction bases left unmatched: 13. This CDR3 spans 17 amino acids. Germline V gene lookup returns CDR1 LGHNA and CDR2 YSLEER. The CDR3 DNA sequence: TGCGCCAGCAGCGAAGGGGTTAACAGGGGGCCTTACTATGGCTACACCTTC. It translates to CASSEGVNRGPYYGYTF.